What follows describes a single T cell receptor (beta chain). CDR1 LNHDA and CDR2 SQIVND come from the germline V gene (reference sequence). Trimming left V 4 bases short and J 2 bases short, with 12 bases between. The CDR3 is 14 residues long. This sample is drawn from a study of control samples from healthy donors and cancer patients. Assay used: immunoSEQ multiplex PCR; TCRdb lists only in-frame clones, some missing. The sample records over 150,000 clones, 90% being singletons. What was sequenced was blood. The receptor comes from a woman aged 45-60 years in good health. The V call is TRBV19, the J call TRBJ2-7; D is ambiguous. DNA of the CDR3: TGTGCCAGTAGTACTGGACCCAAACCCTACGAGCAGTACTTC. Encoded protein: CASSTGPKPYEQYF.